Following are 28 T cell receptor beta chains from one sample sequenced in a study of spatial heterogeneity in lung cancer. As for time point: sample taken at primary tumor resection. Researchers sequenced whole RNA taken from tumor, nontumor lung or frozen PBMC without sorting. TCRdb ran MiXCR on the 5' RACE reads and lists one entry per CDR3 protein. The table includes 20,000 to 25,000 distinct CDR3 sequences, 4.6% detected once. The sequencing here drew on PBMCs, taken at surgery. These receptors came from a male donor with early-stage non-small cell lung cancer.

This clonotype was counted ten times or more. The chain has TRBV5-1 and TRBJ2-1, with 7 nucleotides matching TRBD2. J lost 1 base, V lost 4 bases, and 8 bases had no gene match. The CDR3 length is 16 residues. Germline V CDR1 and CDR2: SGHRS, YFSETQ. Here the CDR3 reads CASSPNGLGSYNEQFF. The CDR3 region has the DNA TGCGCCAGCAGCCCAAATGGACTAGGTTCCTACAATGAGCAGTTCTTC.

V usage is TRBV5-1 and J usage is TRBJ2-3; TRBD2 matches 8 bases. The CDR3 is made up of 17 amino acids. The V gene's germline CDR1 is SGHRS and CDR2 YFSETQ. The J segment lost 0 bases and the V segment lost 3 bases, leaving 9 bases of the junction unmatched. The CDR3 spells CASSSSTSASSTDTQYF. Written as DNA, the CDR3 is TGCGCCAGCAGCTCGTCGACTAGCGCGTCGAGCACAGATACGCAGTATTTT.

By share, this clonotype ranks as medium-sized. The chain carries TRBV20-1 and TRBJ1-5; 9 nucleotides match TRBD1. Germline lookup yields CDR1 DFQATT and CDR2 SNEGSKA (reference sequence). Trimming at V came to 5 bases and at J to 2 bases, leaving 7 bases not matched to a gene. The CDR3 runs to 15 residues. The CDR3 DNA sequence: TGCAGTGCTCTACAGGGGGCGCGGGGCAATCAGCCCCAGCATTTT. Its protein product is CSALQGARGNQPQHF.

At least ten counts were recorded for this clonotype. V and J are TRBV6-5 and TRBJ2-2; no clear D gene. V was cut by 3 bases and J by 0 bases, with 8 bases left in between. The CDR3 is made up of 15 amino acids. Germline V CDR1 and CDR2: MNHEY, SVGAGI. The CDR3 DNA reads TGTGCCAGCAGTTATTGGCAGACGAACACCGGGGAGCTGTTTTTT. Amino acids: CASSYWQTNTGELFF.

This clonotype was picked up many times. In DNA form, the CDR3 reads TGCGCCAGCAGCTTGCGGGGGCCCGAGCAGTACTTC. The encoded protein is CASSLRGPEQYF. The chain couples TRBV5-1 to TRBJ2-7; D is tentatively TRBD1 or TRBD2 (6 bases each). The germline gives CDR1 SGHRS, CDR2 YFSETQ. This CDR3 contains 12 residues. The ends were cut back, 1 base at V and 6 bases at J, with 8 bases in the middle.

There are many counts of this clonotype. The CDR3 bases are TGTGCCAGCAGCACCCGAGCGGGAGGGCCCCGAGAGACCCAGTACTTC. This translates into CASSTRAGGPRETQYF. The rearrangement links TRBV7-2 to TRBJ2-5; 10 bases agree with TRBD2. This CDR3 contains 16 residues. CDR1 SGHTA and CDR2 FQGNSA come from the germline V gene. V lost 5 bases to trimming and J lost 4 bases; unmatched junction nucleotides: 10.

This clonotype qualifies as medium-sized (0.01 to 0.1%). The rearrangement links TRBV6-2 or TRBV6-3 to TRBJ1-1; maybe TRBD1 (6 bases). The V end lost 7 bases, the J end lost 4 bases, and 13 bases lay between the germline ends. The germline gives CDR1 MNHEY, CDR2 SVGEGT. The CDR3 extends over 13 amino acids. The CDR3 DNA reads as TGTGCCAGCAACTTTCAGGGGACCACTGAAGCTTTCTTT. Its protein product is CASNFQGTTEAFF.

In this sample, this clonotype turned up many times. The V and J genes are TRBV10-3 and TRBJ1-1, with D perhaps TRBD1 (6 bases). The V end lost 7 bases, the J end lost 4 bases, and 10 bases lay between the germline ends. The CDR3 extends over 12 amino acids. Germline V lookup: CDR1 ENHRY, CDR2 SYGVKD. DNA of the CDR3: TGTGCCATCAATCGAGGGGGCACTGAAGCTTTCTTT. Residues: CAINRGGTEAFF.

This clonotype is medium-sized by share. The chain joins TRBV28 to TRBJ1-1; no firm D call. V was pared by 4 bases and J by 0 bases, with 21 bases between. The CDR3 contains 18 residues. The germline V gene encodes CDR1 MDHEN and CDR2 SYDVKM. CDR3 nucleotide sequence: TGTGCCAGCAGTTCCCCATCCCGGGGTCAGTCCGTGAACACTGAAGCTTTCTTT. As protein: CASSSPSRGQSVNTEAFF.

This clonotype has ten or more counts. The CDR3 loop is CAWSVLRAVNTGELFF. Written as DNA, the CDR3 is TGTGCCTGGAGTGTACTCCGGGCAGTGAACACCGGGGAGCTGTTTTTT. The V gene is TRBV30, the J gene TRBJ2-2; D remains unclear. The ends were cut back, 0 bases at V and 1 base at J, with 12 bases in the middle. The germline V gene has CDR1 GTSNPN and CDR2 SVGIG (reference sequence). The CDR3 runs 16 residues.

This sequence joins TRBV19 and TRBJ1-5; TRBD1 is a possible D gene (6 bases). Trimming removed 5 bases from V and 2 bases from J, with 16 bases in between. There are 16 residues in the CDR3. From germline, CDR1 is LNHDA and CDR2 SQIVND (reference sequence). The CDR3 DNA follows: TGTGCCAGTAGTGAAACCCAGGGGTCGGGCAATCAGCCCCAGCATTTT. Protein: CASSETQGSGNQPQHF.

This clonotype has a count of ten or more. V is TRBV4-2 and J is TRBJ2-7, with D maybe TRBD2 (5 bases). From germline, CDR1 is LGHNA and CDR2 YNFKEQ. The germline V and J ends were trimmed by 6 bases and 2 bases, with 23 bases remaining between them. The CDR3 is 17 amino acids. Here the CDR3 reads CASSRTSGLPIPYEQYF. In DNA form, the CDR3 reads TGTGCCAGCAGTCGTACCTCAGGACTGCCTATCCCCTACGAGCAGTACTTC.

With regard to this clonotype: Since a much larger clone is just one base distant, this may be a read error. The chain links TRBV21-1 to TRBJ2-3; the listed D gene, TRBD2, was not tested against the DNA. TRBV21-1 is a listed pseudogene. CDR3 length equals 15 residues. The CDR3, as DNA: TGTGCCAGCAGCGGACTAGCGGGGAACACAGATACGCAGTATTTT. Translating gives CASSGLAGNTDTQYF.

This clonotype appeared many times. The CDR3 sequence: CASSPERQSNQPQHF. CDR3 DNA sequence: TGTGCCAGCAGCCCGGAAAGACAGAGCAATCAGCCCCAGCATTTT. This sequence joins TRBV28 and TRBJ1-5, with TRBD1 as a possible D gene (5 bases). CDR1 is MDHEN, CDR2 SYDVKM, per germline. V gave up 6 bases and J gave up 1 base, with 13 bases separating them. The CDR3 length is 15 residues.

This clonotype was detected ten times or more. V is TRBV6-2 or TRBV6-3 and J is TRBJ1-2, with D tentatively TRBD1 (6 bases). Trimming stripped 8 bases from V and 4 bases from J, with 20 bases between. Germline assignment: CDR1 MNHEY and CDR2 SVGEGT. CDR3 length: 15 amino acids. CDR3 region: CASWTGTPIGYGYTF. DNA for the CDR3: TGTGCCAGCTGGACTGGGACACCCATAGGCTATGGCTACACCTTC.

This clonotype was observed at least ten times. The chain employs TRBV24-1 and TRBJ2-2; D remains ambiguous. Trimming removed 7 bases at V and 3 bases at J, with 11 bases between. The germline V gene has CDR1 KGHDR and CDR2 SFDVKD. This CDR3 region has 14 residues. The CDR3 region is CATRRQSDTGELFF. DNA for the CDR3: TGTGCCACCAGACGCCAATCGGACACCGGGGAGCTGTTTTTT.

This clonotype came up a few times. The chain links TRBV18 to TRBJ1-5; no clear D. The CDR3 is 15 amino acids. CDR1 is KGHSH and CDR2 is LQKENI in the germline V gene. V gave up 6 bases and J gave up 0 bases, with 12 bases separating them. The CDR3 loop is CASSPRRDSNQPQHF. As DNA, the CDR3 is TGTGCCAGCTCCCCCCGGAGAGATAGCAATCAGCCCCAGCATTTT.

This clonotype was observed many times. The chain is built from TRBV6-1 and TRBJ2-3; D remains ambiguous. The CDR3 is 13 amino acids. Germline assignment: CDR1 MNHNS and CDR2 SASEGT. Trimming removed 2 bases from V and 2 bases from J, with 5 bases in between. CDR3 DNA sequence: TGTGCCAGCAGTGAACGCCTCACAGATACGCAGTATTTT. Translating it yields CASSERLTDTQYF.

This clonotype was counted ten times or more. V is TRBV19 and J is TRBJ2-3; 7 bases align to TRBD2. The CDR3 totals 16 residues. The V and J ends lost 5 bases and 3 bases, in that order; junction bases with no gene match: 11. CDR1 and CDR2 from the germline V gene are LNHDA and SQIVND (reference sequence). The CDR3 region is CASSPLAAASTDTQYF. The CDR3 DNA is TGTGCCAGTAGTCCTCTAGCGGCAGCTTCTACAGATACGCAGTATTTT. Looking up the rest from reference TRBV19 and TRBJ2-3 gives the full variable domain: DGGITQSPKYLFRKEGQNVTLSCEQNLNHDAMYWYRQDPGQGLRLIYYSQIVNDFQKGDIAEGYSVSREKKESFPLTVTSAQKNPTAFYLCASSPLAAASTDTQYFGPGTRLTVL.

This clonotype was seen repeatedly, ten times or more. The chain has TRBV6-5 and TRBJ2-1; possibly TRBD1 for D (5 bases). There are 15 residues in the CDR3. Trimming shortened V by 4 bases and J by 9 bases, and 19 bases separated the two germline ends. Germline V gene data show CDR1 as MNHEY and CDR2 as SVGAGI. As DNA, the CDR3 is TGTGCCAGCAGTTCTCCTAAGCAGGGTGGCACTGAGCAGTTCTTC. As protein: CASSSPKQGGTEQFF.

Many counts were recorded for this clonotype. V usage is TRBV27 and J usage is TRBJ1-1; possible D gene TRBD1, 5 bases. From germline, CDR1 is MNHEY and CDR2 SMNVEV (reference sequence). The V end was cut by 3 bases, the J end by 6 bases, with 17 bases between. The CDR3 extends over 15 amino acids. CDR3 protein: CASSLTPGWGAEAFF. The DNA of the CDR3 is TGTGCCAGCAGTTTGACACCAGGTTGGGGCGCTGAAGCTTTCTTT.

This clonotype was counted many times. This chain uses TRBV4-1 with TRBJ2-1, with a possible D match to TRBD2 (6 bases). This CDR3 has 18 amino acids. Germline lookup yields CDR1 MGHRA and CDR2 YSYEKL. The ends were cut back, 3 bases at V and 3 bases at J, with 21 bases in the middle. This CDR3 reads CASSHPPRRDLIYNEQFF. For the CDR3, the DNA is TGCGCCAGCAGCCATCCACCTAGACGGGACTTGATCTACAATGAGCAGTTCTTC.

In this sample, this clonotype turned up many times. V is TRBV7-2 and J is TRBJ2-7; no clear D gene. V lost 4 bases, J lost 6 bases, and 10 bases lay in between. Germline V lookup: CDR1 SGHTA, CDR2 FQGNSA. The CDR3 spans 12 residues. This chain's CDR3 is CASSSLDLEQYF. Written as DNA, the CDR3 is TGTGCCAGCAGCTCCCTAGATCTCGAGCAGTACTTC.

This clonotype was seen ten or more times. CDR3 protein: CASKGTSGMLEQFF. In nucleotides, the CDR3 is TGTGCCAGCAAAGGAACTAGCGGGATGCTTGAGCAGTTCTTC. This chain joins TRBV7-8 and TRBJ2-1; 10 bases are shared with TRBD2. CDR3 length: 14 residues. V shed 7 bases and J 9 bases; nucleotides not matched to a gene: 9. CDR1 SGHVS and CDR2 FQNEAQ come from the germline V gene.

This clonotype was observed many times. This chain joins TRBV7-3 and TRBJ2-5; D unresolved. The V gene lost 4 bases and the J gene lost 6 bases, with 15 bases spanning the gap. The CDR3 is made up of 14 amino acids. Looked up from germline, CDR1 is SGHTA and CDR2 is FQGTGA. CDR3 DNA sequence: TGTGCCAGCAGCTCCCACGGAGCCCTTCAGACCCAGTACTTC. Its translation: CASSSHGALQTQYF.

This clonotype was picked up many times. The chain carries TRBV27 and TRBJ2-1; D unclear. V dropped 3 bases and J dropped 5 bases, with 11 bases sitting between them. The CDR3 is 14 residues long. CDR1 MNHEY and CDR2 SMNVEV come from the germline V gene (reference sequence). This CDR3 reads CASSLTGIHNEQFF. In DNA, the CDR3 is TGTGCCAGCAGTTTGACGGGTATCCACAATGAGCAGTTCTTC.

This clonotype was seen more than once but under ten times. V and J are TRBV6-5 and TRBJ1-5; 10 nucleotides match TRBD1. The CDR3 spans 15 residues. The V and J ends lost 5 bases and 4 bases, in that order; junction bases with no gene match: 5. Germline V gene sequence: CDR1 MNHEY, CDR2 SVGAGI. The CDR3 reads CASSRGQGPNQPQHF. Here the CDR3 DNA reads TGTGCCAGCAGTCGGGGACAGGGGCCAAATCAGCCCCAGCATTTT.

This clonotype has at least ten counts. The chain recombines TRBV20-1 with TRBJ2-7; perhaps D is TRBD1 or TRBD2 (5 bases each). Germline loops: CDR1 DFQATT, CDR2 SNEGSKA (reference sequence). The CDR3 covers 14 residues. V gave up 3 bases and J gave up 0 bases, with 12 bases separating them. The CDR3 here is CSASRGADSYEQYF. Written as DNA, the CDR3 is TGCAGTGCTAGCAGAGGGGCCGACTCCTACGAGCAGTACTTC.